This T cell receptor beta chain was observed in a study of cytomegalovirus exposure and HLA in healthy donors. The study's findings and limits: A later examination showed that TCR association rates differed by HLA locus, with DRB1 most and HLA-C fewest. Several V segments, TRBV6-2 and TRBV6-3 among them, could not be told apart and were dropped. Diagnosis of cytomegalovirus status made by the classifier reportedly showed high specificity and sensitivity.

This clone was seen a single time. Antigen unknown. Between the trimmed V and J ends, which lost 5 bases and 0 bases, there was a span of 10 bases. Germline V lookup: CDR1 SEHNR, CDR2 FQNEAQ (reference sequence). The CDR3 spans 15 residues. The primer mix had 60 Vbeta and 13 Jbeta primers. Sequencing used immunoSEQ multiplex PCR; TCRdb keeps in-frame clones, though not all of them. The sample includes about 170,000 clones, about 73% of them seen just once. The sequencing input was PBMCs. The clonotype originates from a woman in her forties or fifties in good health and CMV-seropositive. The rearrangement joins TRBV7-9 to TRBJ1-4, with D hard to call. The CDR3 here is CASSRGTATNEKLFF. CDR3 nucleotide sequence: TGTGCCAGCAGCCGAGGAACCGCAACTAATGAAAAACTGTTTTTT.